This T cell receptor (beta chain) was sequenced in a study of T cell responses to AZD1222 COVID-19 vaccine (dated by TCRdb to about 2021). In terms of the full investigation: AZD1222 recipients with second doses at about 4 weeks or about 12 weeks were pooled, because spike-specific TCR depth and breadth did not differ between schedules. A total of 233 trial participants underwent TCR sequencing, of whom about 200 had received two doses of AZD1222 and approximately 26 had received two doses of the MenACWY control vaccine. Enrollment into the trials was organized by age into subgroups of 18-55, 56-69 and 70-plus years, and those subgroups contained roughly 140, 27 and 60 TCR-sequenced participants, respectively. General findings and caveats noted by the study authors: Because no samples from the day 14 peak response were available, repertoires could be characterized only after the peak T cell response. The whole spike protein was spanned by vaccine-associated CD4 TCRs, and dominant responses were seen in regions 160-218 and 743-854. After two AZD1222 doses, spike-specific TCR breadth and depth were significantly higher than at day 0 and than in MenACWY recipients. Only five or six AZD1222 recipients were SARS-CoV-2 seropositive at baseline, limiting conclusions about previously exposed vaccinees. The 56-69-year group was small, and its depth increase did not reach significance, likely because of low power. Participants were mostly white British, with more females than males. The authors suggested clonal diversity may have been underestimated. Epitopes outside the regions mutated in the B.1.351 and B.1.1.7 variants were reportedly recognized by nearly half of the unique spike-specific TCRs.

The CDR3 regions of human TCRbeta chains were subjected to immunosequencing. The study's processing was this. TCRs in the repertoires were compared against a reference library of SARS-CoV-2-specific TCRs that had been generated with the MIRA antigen-specificity platform. Breadth was defined as the fraction of unique TCRs that were SARS-CoV-2-associated, and depth was defined as the fraction of total T cells that were SARS-CoV-2-associated. Using the MIRA data, each spike-specific TCR was assigned both to the spike region to which the TCR was reactive and to a CD4 or CD8 class. Log10-transformed breadth and depth values were compared by one-way ANOVA with Sidak's multiple comparisons tests. The clones in this table, taken by TCRdb from immuneACCESS, are in-frame only. Not every clone is retained; where verified, under half of the shortfall comes from an unresolved V gene, and the cause of the rest is unknown. Clonal size and the V and J genes are those of that table, whereas D and trimming came from the DNA. This sample lists about 85,000 clones; 80% to 90% were detected once. The ten biggest clones cover over 7.5% of the sample.

As concerns this clone: The antigen it recognizes is unknown. The sample holds no much larger clone one base away, and base qualities are not on file.

Per the germline V gene (reference sequence), LNHDA is the CDR1 and SQIVND is the CDR2. V is reduced by 5 bases and J by 6 bases, leaving a spacing of 26 bases between them. The cysteine opens and the phenylalanine closes a CDR3 of 17 amino acids. The DNA shown is the 51-base CDR3, in frame from base 1. Sample time point, as interpreted from the label and publication: baseline before first vaccination. Vaccinee samples were obtained from the UK trials COV001 and COV002, which included a single-blind randomized controlled phase 2/3 trial of AZD1222 (ChAdOx1 nCoV-19) in healthy adults. Trial participant PBMC samples were collected at day 0 and day 28 after the second dose for TCRbeta chain sequencing.

Sequencing used peripheral blood, obtained on day 0 of AZD1222 vaccination. The sequence derives from an adult in good health. The sequence joins TRBV19 to TRBJ2-7; the D gene is perhaps TRBD2, from 7 matching bases. The DNA reads TGTGCCAGTAGTTACTCGGGGGGCTCATCAAGGTCGGGCGAGCAGTACTTC. This encodes CASSYSGGSSRSGEQYF.